Listed here are 6 T cell receptor beta chains from one sample, sequenced in a study of blood T cells in healthy people across ages. Then a second PCR, running about 6 to 11 cycles, was carried out with a sample-barcoded 5' primer and a J-beta primer mix. TCRdb analysed the 5' RACE reads with MiXCR anew, one entry per CDR3 protein. The table shows just over 1 million distinct CDR3 sequences, with 45% occurring only once. Sequenced sample: blood. The receptors were sampled from a woman in her fifties or sixties in good health.

The chain joins TRBV3-1 to TRBJ2-7; 10 bases line up with TRBD1. CDR3 size: 14 residues. In germline, CDR1 is LGHDT, CDR2 YNNKEL (reference sequence). After removal of 4 bases from V and 5 bases from J, the junction contained 5 bases not matched to a gene. The CDR3 is CASSPWDRGHEQYF. In DNA form, the CDR3 reads TGTGCCAGCAGCCCCTGGGACAGGGGCCACGAGCAGTACTTC.

A few counts support this clonotype. The V and J genes are TRBV20-1 and TRBJ2-5; 9 nucleotides align to TRBD1. Germline CDR1 and CDR2: DFQATT and SNEGSKA (reference sequence). The CDR3 loop spans 13 amino acids. Trimming took 5 bases from V and 5 from J; bases not matched to a gene: 6. The CDR3 loop is CSARTGAGETQYF. The CDR3 nucleotides read TGCAGTGCTCGGACAGGGGCAGGGGAGACCCAGTACTTC.

The chain carries TRBV10-3 and TRBJ1-1; 8 bases are a match to TRBD1. This CDR3 has 13 residues. Trimming removed 10 bases from V and 4 bases from J; junction bases left unmatched: 8. CDR1 is ENHRY, CDR2 SYGVKD, per germline. The CDR3 loop reads CATWTGFGTEAFF. For the CDR3, the DNA is TGTGCCACCTGGACAGGGTTCGGCACTGAAGCTTTCTTT.

This sequence joins TRBV5-1 and TRBJ1-1; the D gene is possibly TRBD1 (6 bases). Deletions cut 6 bases from V and 1 base from J, with 16 bases between. This CDR3 is 15 amino acids long. The germline CDR1 and CDR2 sequences are SGHRS and YFSETQ. DNA for the CDR3: TGCGCCAGCAAGGGGGGAGTGAATTCGAACACTGAAGCTTTCTTT. This gives the protein CASKGGVNSNTEAFF.

This sequence joins TRBV20-1 and TRBJ2-1, with 7 bases that match TRBD2. V trimming: 0 bases; J trimming: 3 bases; junction bases outside the gene matches: 5. The CDR3 totals 15 residues. Germline CDR1 and CDR2: DFQATT and SNEGSKA (reference sequence). Here the CDR3 DNA reads TGCAGTGCTAGAGATCGCCTAGCGGTCTACAATGAGCAGTTCTTC. It specifies CSARDRLAVYNEQFF.

In this sample, this clonotype turned up a few times. The gene calls are TRBV21-1 and TRBJ2-1; the table calls TRBD2, which could not be checked here. TRBV21-1 has pseudogene status. This CDR3 contains 15 residues. CDR3 protein: CASQLAGFSYNEQFF. CDR3 bases: TGTGCCAGCCAACTAGCGGGCTTCTCCTACAATGAGCAGTTCTTC.